Listed here is a single T cell receptor beta chain. The target antigen is unknown. The data were produced by immunoSEQ multiplex PCR, yet TCRdb's version contains in-frame clones alone and is incomplete. The sample consists of about 46,000 clones, less than 85% of them appearing once. Each patient's relapse followed autologous stem cell transplantation, and brentuximab vedotin exposure varied. The data stem from a study of PD-1 blockade in classical Hodgkin lymphoma. Study-level points and caveats: When set against healthy donors, newly diagnosed patients were reported to show lower baseline TCR diversity. By C4D1, CD4+ diversity increased significantly, especially in complete responders. No one has yet defined what causes the repertoire differences, which may be disease activity or prior therapy.

The material sequenced was peripheral blood mononuclear cells (PBMCs), taken before the second cycle of nivolumab. This clonotype originated in a human donor with classical Hodgkin lymphoma.

This CDR3 reads CASSQAEIWAGVNEQFF. The CDR3 DNA is TGTGCCAGCAGCCAAGCTGAAATCTGGGCAGGGGTGAATGAGCAGTTCTTC. V usage is TRBV4-2 and J usage is TRBJ2-1, with D perhaps TRBD1 (6 bases). The CDR3 is made up of 17 amino acids. Per the germline V gene, CDR1 is LGHNA and CDR2 is YNFKEQ. Trimming removed 1 base at V and 7 bases at J, with 20 bases between.